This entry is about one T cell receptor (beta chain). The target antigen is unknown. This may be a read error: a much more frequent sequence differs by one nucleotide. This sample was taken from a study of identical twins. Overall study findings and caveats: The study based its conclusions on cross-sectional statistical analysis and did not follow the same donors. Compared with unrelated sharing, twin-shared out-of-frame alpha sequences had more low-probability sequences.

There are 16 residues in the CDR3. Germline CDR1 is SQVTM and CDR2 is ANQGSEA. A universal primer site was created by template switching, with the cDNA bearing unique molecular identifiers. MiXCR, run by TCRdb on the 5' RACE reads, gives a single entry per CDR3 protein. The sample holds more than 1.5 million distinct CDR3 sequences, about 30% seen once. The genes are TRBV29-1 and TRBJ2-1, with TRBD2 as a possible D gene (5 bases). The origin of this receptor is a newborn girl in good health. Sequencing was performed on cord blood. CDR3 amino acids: CSVEGRGNLSYDEQFF. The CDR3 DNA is TGCAGCGTTGAAGGGAGAGGGAATCTCTCCTACGATGAGCAGTTCTTC.